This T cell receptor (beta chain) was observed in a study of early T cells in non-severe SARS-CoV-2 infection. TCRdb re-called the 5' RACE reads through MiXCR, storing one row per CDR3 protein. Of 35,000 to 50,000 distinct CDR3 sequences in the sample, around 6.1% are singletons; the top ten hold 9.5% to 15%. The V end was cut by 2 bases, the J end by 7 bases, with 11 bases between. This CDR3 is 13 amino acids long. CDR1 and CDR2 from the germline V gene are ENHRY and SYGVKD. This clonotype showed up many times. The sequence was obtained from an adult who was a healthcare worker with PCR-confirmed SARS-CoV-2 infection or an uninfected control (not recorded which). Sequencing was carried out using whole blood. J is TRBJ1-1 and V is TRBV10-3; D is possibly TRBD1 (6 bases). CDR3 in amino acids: CAISERTDHEAFF. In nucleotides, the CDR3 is TGTGCCATCAGTGAGAGGACAGACCATGAAGCTTTCTTT.